The rows below give T cell receptor beta chains drawn from one sample of a study of T cell responses to AZD1222 COVID-19 vaccine. Sequencing used immunoSEQ multiplex PCR; TCRdb keeps in-frame clones, though not all of them. This sample yields over 150,000 clones, of which roughly 87% are seen a single time; 2.6% belongs to the top ten. Sequencing was performed on peripheral blood, taken on day 0 of AZD1222 vaccination. The receptor set was obtained from an adult in good health. Each CDR3 is given with its conserved first and last residue. The order of the fields is clone size, J gene, CDR3 length, D gene, V gene, CDR3 DNA, CDR3 protein. A D gene is named only where the DNA matches it firmly. Clone size is stated in some rows and not others, as once, few, many or a class when expanded.

. | TRBJ1-1 | 13 | . | TRBV14 | TGTGCCAGCAGCCAAGATCTGTACACTGAAGCTTTCTTT | CASSQDLYTEAFF
once | TRBJ2-1 | 17 | TRBD2 | TRBV15 | TGTGCCACCAGCAGTGACAGACTAGCGGGGAAAGGATATGAGCAGTTCTTC | CATSSDRLAGKGYEQFF
. | TRBJ2-7 | 15 | TRBD1 | TRBV13 | TGTGCCAGCAGCTTCGGACAGGGAAGCTCCTACGAGCAGTACTTC | CASSFGQGSSYEQYF
. | TRBJ1-1 | 14 | . | TRBV5-1 | TGCGCCAGCAGCCCTCCCGCTCAGAACACTGAAGCTTTCTTT | CASSPPAQNTEAFF
. | TRBJ1-5 | 18 | . | TRBV18 | TGTGCCAGCTCACCACGGTCGCGGGACACAGGACCTAATCAGCCCCAGCATTTT | CASSPRSRDTGPNQPQHF
. | TRBJ2-7 | 13 | . | TRBV7-6 | TGTGCCAGCAGCTTACCCGCCTCCTACGAGCAGTACTTC | CASSLPASYEQYF
. | TRBJ1-1 | 15 | TRBD1 | TRBV18 | TGTGCCAGCTCACCAAAAAAGGGGGCAATCACTGAAGCTTTCTTT | CASSPKKGAITEAFF
. | TRBJ2-2 | 15 | TRBD2 | TRBV6-5 | TGTGCCAGCAGAGCTGGGACTACCCGGCCCGGGGAGCTGTTTTTT | CASRAGTTRPGELFF
. | TRBJ2-7 | 13 | . | TRBV3-1/TRBV3-2 | TGTGCCAGCAGCCAATTCTCGCCGGACGAGCAGTACTTC | CASSQFSPDEQYF
. | TRBJ1-1 | 15 | . | TRBV28 | TGTGCCAGCAGTTTCGAAACTGCTCCTAACACTGAAGCTTTCTTT | CASSFETAPNTEAFF
. | TRBJ1-5 | 13 | . | TRBV2 | TGTGCCAGCAGCGACTACAGGGTTCAGCCCCAGCATTTT | CASSDYRVQPQHF
. | TRBJ1-2 | 16 | . | TRBV28 | TGTGCCAGCAGTTTCCCTGGGGCAGGGGCGCTGAATGGCTACACCTTC | CASSFPGAGALNGYTF
. | TRBJ1-5 | 17 | . | TRBV5-4 | TGTGCCAGCAGCTTCGGAGGGGCGGGCGGGGGCAATCAGCCCCAGCATTTT | CASSFGGAGGGNQPQHF
. | TRBJ1-1 | 15 | TRBD1 | TRBV18 | TGTGCCAGCCAGGGGACAGCTTCGATGAACACTGAAGCTTTCTTT | CASQGTASMNTEAFF
. | TRBJ1-6 | 19 | . | TRBV5-6 | TGTGCCAGCAGCCCCAAGGGGGGAAGGGAAGGCTCCTATAATTCACCCCTCCACTTT | CASSPKGGREGSYNSPLHF
. | TRBJ2-7 | 17 | TRBD1 | TRBV5-4 | TGTGCCAGCAGCTTCAGGGTCGGCAGGGGGCTCTCCTACGAGCAGTACTTC | CASSFRVGRGLSYEQYF
. | TRBJ1-5 | 15 | TRBD1 | TRBV7-2 | TGTGCCAGCAGCACGCAGACAGGGGGCAGTCAGCCCCAGCATTTT | CASSTQTGGSQPQHF
. | TRBJ1-3 | 13 | . | TRBV5-6 | TGTGCCAGCAGCTTGGATTCTGGAAACACCATATATTTT | CASSLDSGNTIYF
. | TRBJ2-7 | 14 | TRBD1 | TRBV5-1 | TGCGCCAGCAGCTTGGCCGCGGGACAGGCCGAGCAGTACTTC | CASSLAAGQAEQYF
. | TRBJ2-1 | 16 | . | TRBV7-3 | TGTGCCAGCAGCTTCTATAGCGGTGGGGGTTACAATGAGCAGTTCTTC | CASSFYSGGGYNEQFF
. | TRBJ2-7 | 15 | TRBD1 | TRBV19 | TGTGCCAGTAGTATAACAGGGGGCGCTTCCTACGAGCAGTACTTC | CASSITGGASYEQYF
. | TRBJ2-7 | 16 | . | TRBV5-5 | TGTGCCAGCAGCTTGGCCACGGACAGTAGCCTCTACGAGCAGTACTTC | CASSLATDSSLYEQYF
. | TRBJ1-5 | 15 | TRBD1 | TRBV28 | TGTGCCAGCAGTTTGGGACAGGGAGCCAGTCAGCCCCAGCATTTT | CASSLGQGASQPQHF